The entry below describes one TCR beta chain. Its antigen is unknown. CDR3 length equals 13 residues. The V and J ends lost 10 bases and 2 bases respectively, with 15 bases between them. Germline lookup yields CDR1 MNHNS and CDR2 SASEGT. This sample was taken from a study of T cell repertoires in cytomegalovirus infection. Study context: Signatures in public TCR beta sequences pointed to both CMV infection and matching HLA type. General study results and limits: The ex vivo response was dominated by HLA-C-restricted CMV-specific TCR beta clonotypes. CMV carriers with the relevant HLA were identified by cumulative public TCR beta family frequency.

One entry per CDR3 protein, called by TCRdb with MiXCR from the reads. The data hold roughly 150,000 distinct CDR3 sequences, with 23% observed a single time. The sequenced sample was PBMCs. J is TRBJ2-7 and V is TRBV6-1; no clear D gene. The sequence was collected from a human donor in good health (CMV status not recorded). Some clones in this sample may be carry-over from other donors' samples. The CDR3 sequence is CATEAASPYEQYF. The CDR3, as DNA: TGTGCCACCGAGGCGGCCTCCCCCTACGAGCAGTACTTC.